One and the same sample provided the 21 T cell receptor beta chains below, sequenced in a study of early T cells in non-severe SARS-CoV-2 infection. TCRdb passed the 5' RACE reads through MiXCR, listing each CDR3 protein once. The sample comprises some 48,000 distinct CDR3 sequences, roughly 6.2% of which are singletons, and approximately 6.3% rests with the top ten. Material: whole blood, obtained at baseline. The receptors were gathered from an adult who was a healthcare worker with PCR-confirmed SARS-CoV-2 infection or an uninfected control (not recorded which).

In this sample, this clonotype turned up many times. The CDR3 DNA reads as TGTGCCAGCAGCTTAGAAGGGGGCCTTCACACCGGGGAGCTGTTTTTT. Residues: CASSLEGGLHTGELFF. This chain uses TRBV11-2 with TRBJ2-2; 7 bases map to TRBD1. This CDR3 region has 16 residues. J was trimmed by 3 bases and V by 0 bases; bases with no gene match: 4. Germline V lookup: CDR1 SGHAT, CDR2 FQNNGV.

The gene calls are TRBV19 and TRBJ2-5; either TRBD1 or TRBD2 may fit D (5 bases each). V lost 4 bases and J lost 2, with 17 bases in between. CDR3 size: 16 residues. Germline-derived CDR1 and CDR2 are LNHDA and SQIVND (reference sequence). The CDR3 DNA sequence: TGTGCCAGTAGTACTGGGACCATCAGAAATCAAGAGACCCAGTACTTC. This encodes CASSTGTIRNQETQYF.

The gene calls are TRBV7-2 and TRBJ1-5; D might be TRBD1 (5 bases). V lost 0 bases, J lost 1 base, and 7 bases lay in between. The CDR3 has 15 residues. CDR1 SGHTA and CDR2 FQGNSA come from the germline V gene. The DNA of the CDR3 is TGTGCCAGCAGCTTAGCCGGGGGGAGCAATCAGCCCCAGCATTTT. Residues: CASSLAGGSNQPQHF. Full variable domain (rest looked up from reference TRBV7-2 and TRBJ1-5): GAGVSQSPSNKVTEKGKDVELRCDPISGHTALYWYRQSLGQGLEFLIYFQGNSAPDKSGLPSDRFSAERTGGSVSTLTIQRTQQEDSAVYLCASSLAGGSNQPQHFGDGTRLSIL.

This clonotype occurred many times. The chain's CDR3 is CASSQLQGADTEAFF. CDR3 sequence (DNA): TGCGCCAGCAGCCAACTACAGGGGGCGGACACTGAAGCTTTCTTT. The genes are TRBV4-1 and TRBJ1-1, with TRBD1 identical over 9 bases. The ends lost 2 bases at V and 3 bases at J; junction bases unmatched: 4. The length of the CDR3 is 15 residues. From germline, CDR1 is MGHRA and CDR2 YSYEKL.

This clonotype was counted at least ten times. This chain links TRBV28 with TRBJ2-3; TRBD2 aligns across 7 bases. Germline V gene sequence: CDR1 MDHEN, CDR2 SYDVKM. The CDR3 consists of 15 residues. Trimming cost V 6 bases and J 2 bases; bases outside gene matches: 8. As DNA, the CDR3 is TGTGCCAGCAGACGTGGGCTAGCGGTCACAGATACGCAGTATTTT. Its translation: CASRRGLAVTDTQYF. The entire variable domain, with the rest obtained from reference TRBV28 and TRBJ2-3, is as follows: DVKVTQSSRYLVKRTGEKVFLECVQDMDHENMFWYRQDPGLGLRLIYFSYDVKMKEKGDIPEGYSVSREKKERFSLILESASTNQTSMYLCASRRGLAVTDTQYFGPGTRLTVL.

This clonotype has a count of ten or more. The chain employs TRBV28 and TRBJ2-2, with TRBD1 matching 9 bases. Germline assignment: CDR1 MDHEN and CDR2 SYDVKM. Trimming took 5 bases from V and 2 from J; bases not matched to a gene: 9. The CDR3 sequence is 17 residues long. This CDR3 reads CASSHSGQGLNTGELFF. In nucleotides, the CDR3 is TGTGCCAGCAGTCACTCGGGACAGGGCCTTAACACCGGGGAGCTGTTTTTT. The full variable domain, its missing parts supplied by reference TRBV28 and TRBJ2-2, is DVKVTQSSRYLVKRTGEKVFLECVQDMDHENMFWYRQDPGLGLRLIYFSYDVKMKEKGDIPEGYSVSREKKERFSLILESASTNQTSMYLCASSHSGQGLNTGELFFGEGSRLTVL.

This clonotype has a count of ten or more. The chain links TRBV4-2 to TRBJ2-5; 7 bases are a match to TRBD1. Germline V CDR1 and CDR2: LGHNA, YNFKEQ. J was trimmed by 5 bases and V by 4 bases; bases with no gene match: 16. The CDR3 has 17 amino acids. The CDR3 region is CASSPDRDRRSGETQYF. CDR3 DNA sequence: TGTGCCAGCAGCCCAGACCGGGACAGAAGGAGTGGTGAGACCCAGTACTTC.

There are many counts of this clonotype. The chain's CDR3 is CASSLATGGTYEQYF. CDR3 sequence (DNA): TGCGCCAGCAGCTTGGCGACAGGGGGAACCTACGAGCAGTACTTC. The rearrangement joins TRBV5-1 to TRBJ2-7; TRBD1 matches at 9 bases. CDR1 and CDR2 from the germline V gene are SGHRS and YFSETQ. V gave up 0 bases and J gave up 2 bases; unmatched junction bases: 3. The CDR3 extends over 15 amino acids.

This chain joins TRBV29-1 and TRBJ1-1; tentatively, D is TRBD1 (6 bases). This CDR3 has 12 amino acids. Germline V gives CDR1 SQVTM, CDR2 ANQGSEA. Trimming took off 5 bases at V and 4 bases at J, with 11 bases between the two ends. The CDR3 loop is CSVKGVGTEAFF. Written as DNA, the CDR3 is TGCAGCGTTAAGGGGGTGGGCACTGAAGCTTTCTTT.

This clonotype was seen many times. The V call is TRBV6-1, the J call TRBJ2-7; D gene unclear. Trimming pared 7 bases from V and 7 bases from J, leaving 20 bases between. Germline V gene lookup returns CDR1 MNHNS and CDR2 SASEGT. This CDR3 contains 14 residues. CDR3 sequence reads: CASIIAPAFGEQYF. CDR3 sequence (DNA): TGTGCCAGCATCATCGCTCCAGCGTTCGGGGAGCAGTACTTC.

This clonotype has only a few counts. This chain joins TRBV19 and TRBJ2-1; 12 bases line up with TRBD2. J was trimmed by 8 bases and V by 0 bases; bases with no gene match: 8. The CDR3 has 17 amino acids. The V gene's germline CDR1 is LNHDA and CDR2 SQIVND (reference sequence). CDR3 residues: CASSIDGMTSGSYEQFF. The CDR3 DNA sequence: TGTGCCAGTAGTATAGATGGGATGACTAGCGGGAGCTATGAGCAGTTCTTC.

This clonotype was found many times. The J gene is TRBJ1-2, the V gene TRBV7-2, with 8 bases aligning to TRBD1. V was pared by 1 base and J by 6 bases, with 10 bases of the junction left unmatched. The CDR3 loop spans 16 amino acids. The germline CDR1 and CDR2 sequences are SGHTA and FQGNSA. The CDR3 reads CASSLESRGRRDGYTF. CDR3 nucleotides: TGTGCCAGCAGCTTAGAGAGCAGGGGGCGGCGGGATGGCTACACCTTC. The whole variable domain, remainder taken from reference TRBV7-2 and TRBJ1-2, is GAGVSQSPSNKVTEKGKDVELRCDPISGHTALYWYRQSLGQGLEFLIYFQGNSAPDKSGLPSDRFSAERTGGSVSTLTIQRTQQEDSAVYLCASSLESRGRRDGYTFGSGTRLTVV.

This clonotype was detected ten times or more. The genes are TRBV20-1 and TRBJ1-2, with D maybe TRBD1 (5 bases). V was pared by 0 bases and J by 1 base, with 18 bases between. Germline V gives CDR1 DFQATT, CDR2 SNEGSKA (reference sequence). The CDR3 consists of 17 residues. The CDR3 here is CSARDRRQRLNNYGYTF. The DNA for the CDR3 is TGCAGTGCTAGAGATAGGAGACAGCGTCTAAATAACTATGGCTACACCTTC.

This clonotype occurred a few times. In nucleotides, the CDR3 is TGTGCCAGCTCACCAACGGCCCACGAGCAGTACTTC. Translated, it gives CASSPTAHEQYF. The J gene is TRBJ2-7, the V gene TRBV18, with D unresolved. The ends were cut back, 2 bases at V and 5 bases at J, with 7 bases in the middle. The CDR3 is 12 amino acids. Germline CDR1 is KGHSH and CDR2 is LQKENI.

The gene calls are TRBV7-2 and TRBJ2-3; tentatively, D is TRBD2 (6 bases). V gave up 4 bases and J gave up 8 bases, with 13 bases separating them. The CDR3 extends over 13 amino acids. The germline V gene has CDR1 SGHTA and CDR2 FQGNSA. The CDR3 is CASSSGTGGTQYF. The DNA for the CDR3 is TGTGCCAGCAGCTCTGGGACTGGGGGTACGCAGTATTTT.

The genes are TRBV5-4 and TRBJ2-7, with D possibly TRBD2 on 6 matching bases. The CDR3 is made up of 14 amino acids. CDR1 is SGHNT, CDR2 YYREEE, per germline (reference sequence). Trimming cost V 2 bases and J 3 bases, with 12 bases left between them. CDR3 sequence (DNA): TGTGCCAGCAGCTTCGGGACTGATTACTACGAGCAGTACTTC. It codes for CASSFGTDYYEQYF.

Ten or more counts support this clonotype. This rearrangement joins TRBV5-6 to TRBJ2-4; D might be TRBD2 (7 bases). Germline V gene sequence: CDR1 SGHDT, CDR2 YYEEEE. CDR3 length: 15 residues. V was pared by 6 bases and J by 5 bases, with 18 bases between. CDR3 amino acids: CASTHRQGRENIQYF. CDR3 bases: TGTGCCAGCACCCATCGCCAGGGGAGGGAAAACATTCAGTACTTC.

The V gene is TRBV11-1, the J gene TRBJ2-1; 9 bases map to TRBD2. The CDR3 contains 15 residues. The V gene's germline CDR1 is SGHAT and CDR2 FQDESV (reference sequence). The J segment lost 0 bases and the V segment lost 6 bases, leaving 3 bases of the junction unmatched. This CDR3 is CASSRSGSSYNEQFF. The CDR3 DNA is TGTGCCAGCAGTCGTAGCGGGAGCTCCTACAATGAGCAGTTCTTC.

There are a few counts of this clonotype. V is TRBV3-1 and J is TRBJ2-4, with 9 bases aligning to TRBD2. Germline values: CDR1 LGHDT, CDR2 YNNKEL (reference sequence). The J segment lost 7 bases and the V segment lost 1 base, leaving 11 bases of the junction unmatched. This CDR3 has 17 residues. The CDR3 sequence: CASSQGGGPSGKNIQYF. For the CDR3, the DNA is TGTGCCAGCAGCCAAGGAGGGGGGCCTAGCGGGAAGAACATTCAGTACTTC.

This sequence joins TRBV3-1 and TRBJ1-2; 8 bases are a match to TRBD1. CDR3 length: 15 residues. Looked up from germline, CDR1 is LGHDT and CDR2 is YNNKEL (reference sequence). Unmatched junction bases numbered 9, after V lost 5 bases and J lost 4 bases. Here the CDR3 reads CASSGRTGKGYGYTF. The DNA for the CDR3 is TGTGCCAGCAGCGGAAGGACAGGGAAGGGCTATGGCTACACCTTC. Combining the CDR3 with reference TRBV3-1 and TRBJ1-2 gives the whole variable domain DTAVSQTPKYLVTQMGNDKSIKCEQNLGHDTMYWYKQDSKKFLKIMFSYNNKELIINETVPNRFSPKSPDKAHLNLHINSLELGDSAVYFCASSGRTGKGYGYTFGSGTRLTVV.

The CDR3 sequence is CATSDLQVDTQYF. The CDR3, as DNA: TGTGCCACCAGTGATTTACAGGTTGATACGCAGTATTTT. The chain carries TRBV24-1 and TRBJ2-3; a possible D gene is TRBD1 (5 bases). Trimming took 1 base from V and 6 from J, leaving 7 bases between them. The length of the CDR3 is 13 residues. The germline gives CDR1 KGHDR, CDR2 SFDVKD.